This T cell receptor (beta chain) was sequenced for a study of STAT5B mutations in CD4+ large granular lymphocyte leukemia. Sequenced by immunoSEQ multiplex PCR; TCRdb stores in-frame clones only, minus some. Here the sample spans approximately 35,000 clones, about 65% being singletons. From germline, CDR1 is WNHNN and CDR2 SYGVQD (reference sequence). The CDR3 spans 14 residues. Deletions cut 0 bases from V and 0 bases from J, with 6 bases between. Comment on this clone: Its cognate antigen is unknown.

Study outcomes and limitations: 8/27 top patient clones versus 2/35 control clones were TRBV06-family.

Sequencing was carried out using CD4+ T cells from blood buffy coats. This rearrangement joins TRBV10-1 to TRBJ2-7; D not resolved. The sequence derives from a human donor in good health. The CDR3 DNA reads TGCGCCAGCAGTGAGTCTCCCAGCTCCTACGAGCAGTACTTC. Amino acid sequence: CASSESPSSYEQYF.